These 20 T cell receptor beta chains came from one sample sequenced in a study of blood T cell repertoires in COVID-19. TCRdb keeps only in-frame clones here, not all; method: immunoSEQ multiplex PCR. The sample lists 350,000 to 450,000 clones, more than 70% occurring once. The sequenced sample was PBMCs or T cells enriched from blood (not recorded which). The receptors were sampled from a woman between 18 and 29 years old who had been exposed to COVID-19.

The chain couples TRBV6-5 to TRBJ2-2, with D perhaps matching TRBD1 (6 bases). The CDR3 runs to 15 residues. Trimming removed 7 bases at V and 0 bases at J, with 12 bases between. CDR1 is MNHEY, CDR2 SVGAGI, per germline. This CDR3 is CASTPGQPNTGELFF. In DNA, the CDR3 is TGTGCCAGCACTCCAGGACAGCCGAACACCGGGGAGCTGTTTTTT.

The V call is TRBV20-1, the J call TRBJ1-2; TRBD1 matches 7 bases. V gave up 5 bases and J gave up 6 bases; unmatched junction bases: 3. The CDR3 runs to 11 residues. Germline V gives CDR1 DFQATT, CDR2 SNEGSKA (reference sequence). CDR3 in amino acids: CSALGGDGYTF. DNA of the CDR3: TGCAGTGCTTTAGGGGGCGATGGCTACACCTTC.

The genes are TRBV7-3 and TRBJ2-1, with TRBD2 matching 8 bases. The CDR3 contains 16 residues. Germline V gene sequence: CDR1 SGHTA, CDR2 FQGTGA. The V and J ends lost 4 bases and 9 bases, in that order; junction bases with no gene match: 14. This CDR3 is CASSYLGGLGESEQFF. The DNA of the CDR3 is TGTGCCAGCAGCTATCTGGGGGGACTAGGAGAAAGTGAGCAGTTCTTC.

The chain has TRBV18 and TRBJ2-7; TRBD1 matches at 7 bases. V trimming: 2 bases; J trimming: 5 bases; junction bases outside the gene matches: 6. Germline lookup yields CDR1 KGHSH and CDR2 LQKENI. The CDR3 contains 14 residues. The DNA of the CDR3 is TGTGCCAGCTCACCAGTACAGGGGCAACACGAGCAGTACTTC. Translating it yields CASSPVQGQHEQYF.

This clone was recorded once. V and J are TRBV19 and TRBJ2-3; 7 bases align to TRBD1. The germline gives CDR1 LNHDA, CDR2 SQIVND (reference sequence). CDR3 size: 15 residues. After removal of 6 bases from V and 5 bases from J, the junction contained 11 bases not matched to a gene. This CDR3 is CASSHQTGTQDTQYF. CDR3 sequence (DNA): TGTGCCAGTAGCCACCAGACAGGGACCCAAGATACGCAGTATTTT.

This chain uses TRBV11-3 with TRBJ2-1, with D perhaps matching TRBD1 (7 bases). CDR3 length: 16 residues. Per the germline V gene, CDR1 is SGHNT and CDR2 is YENEEA. Trimming stripped 1 base from V and 5 bases from J, with 15 bases between. This CDR3 reads CASSLGGQGGHNEQFF. The CDR3 DNA reads as TGTGCCAGCAGCTTAGGGGGCCAGGGGGGTCACAATGAGCAGTTCTTC.

This clone has just one count. The chain joins TRBV13 to TRBJ2-7, with a tentative D call TRBD1 (5 bases). Germline CDR1 PRHDT, CDR2 FYEKMQ (reference sequence). Trimming removed 0 bases at V and 0 bases at J, with 15 bases between. The CDR3 is made up of 17 amino acids. CDR3 coding DNA: TGTGCCAGCAGCTTAGGCCTCGGGCAGGGCTACTCCTACGAGCAGTACTTC. It codes for CASSLGLGQGYSYEQYF.

The V call is TRBV19, the J call TRBJ2-2, with 8 positions matching TRBD1. CDR1 LNHDA and CDR2 SQIVND come from the germline V gene (reference sequence). This CDR3 has 13 amino acids. J lost 5 bases, V lost 5 bases, and 1 base had no gene match. CDR3: CASSQGATGELFF. The DNA of the CDR3 is TGTGCCAGTAGTCAGGGGGCAACCGGGGAGCTGTTTTTT. Together with reference TRBV19 and TRBJ2-2, the CDR3 gives the full variable domain: DGGITQSPKYLFRKEGQNVTLSCEQNLNHDAMYWYRQDPGQGLRLIYYSQIVNDFQKGDIAEGYSVSREKKESFPLTVTSAQKNPTAFYLCASSQGATGELFFGEGSRLTVL.

V is TRBV12-2 and J is TRBJ1-2; the listed D gene, TRBD1, was not tested against the DNA. TRBV12-2 is a known pseudogene. The CDR3 spans 14 residues. The CDR3 protein is CASRWPLCYYGYTF. The CDR3 DNA sequence: TGTGCAAGTCGCTGGCCCTTGTGCTACTATGGCTACACCTTC.

The chain is built from TRBV28 and TRBJ2-7, with 7 bases lining up with TRBD1. There are 13 residues in the CDR3. V was pared by 8 bases and J by 3 bases, with 7 bases of the junction left unmatched. The germline gives CDR1 MDHEN, CDR2 SYDVKM. Here the CDR3 reads CASRRGGYYEQYF. CDR3 nucleotides: TGTGCCAGCCGTAGAGGGGGCTACTACGAGCAGTACTTC.

This chain joins TRBV19 and TRBJ1-5; D uncertain. The length of the CDR3 is 15 residues. Looked up from germline, CDR1 is LNHDA and CDR2 is SQIVND (reference sequence). Trimming removed 3 bases from V and 7 bases from J, with 16 bases in between. The CDR3 here is CASSIEPARPQPQHF. CDR3 nucleotides: TGTGCCAGTAGTATTGAACCCGCCAGGCCCCAGCCCCAGCATTTT.

The chain joins TRBV29-1 to TRBJ2-7; no clear D. The CDR3 is 11 residues long. V was clipped by 4 bases and J by 3 bases, with 7 bases between them. CDR1 and CDR2 (germline): SQVTM, ANQGSEA. This CDR3 is CSVGTVYEQYF. DNA for the CDR3: TGCAGCGTTGGAACAGTCTACGAGCAGTACTTC.

The V gene is TRBV5-6, the J gene TRBJ2-3, with 8 bases matching TRBD2. CDR3 size: 16 residues. Germline assignment: CDR1 SGHDT and CDR2 YYEEEE. Trimming removed 0 bases from V and 2 bases from J; junction bases left unmatched: 5. The CDR3 here is CASSLGVAGYTDTQYF. The CDR3 region has the DNA TGTGCCAGCAGCTTGGGAGTAGCGGGATACACAGATACGCAGTATTTT.

On this clone itself: Other DNA sequences in the same sample also yield this CDR3. The V and J genes are TRBV6-5 and TRBJ1-5; 7 nucleotides align to TRBD1. J lost 5 bases, V lost 0 bases, and 4 bases had no gene match. The CDR3 loop spans 15 amino acids. The germline V gene encodes CDR1 MNHEY and CDR2 SVGAGI. The CDR3 reads CASSYSRQGDQPQHF. In DNA, the CDR3 is TGTGCCAGCAGTTACTCGCGGCAGGGGGATCAGCCCCAGCATTTT.

The chain links TRBV27 to TRBJ2-5; 15 bases are a match to TRBD2. The CDR3 consists of 16 residues. Losses at the gene ends were 4 bases for V and 5 bases for J; bases not matched to a gene: 5. In germline, CDR1 is MNHEY, CDR2 SMNVEV (reference sequence). CDR3 nucleotide sequence: TGTGCCAGCAGTTCCGGACTAGCGGGGGGGCGCGAGACCCAGTACTTC. This translates into CASSSGLAGGRETQYF.

The chain couples TRBV27 to TRBJ1-2, with D perhaps TRBD1 (6 bases). The CDR3 spans 14 residues. V was shortened by 5 bases and J by 4 bases, with 14 bases between the two germline ends. Germline values: CDR1 MNHEY, CDR2 SMNVEV (reference sequence). The DNA for the CDR3 is TGTGCCAGCAGTCCAACCCAGGGGCCCTATGGCTACACCTTC. Protein product: CASSPTQGPYGYTF.

J is TRBJ1-4 and V is TRBV10-3; no clear D gene. The CDR3 is 15 amino acids. V lost 0 bases and J lost 4, with 9 bases in between. The germline V gene has CDR1 ENHRY and CDR2 SYGVKD. The CDR3 spells CAISESGSHNEKLFF. CDR3 DNA: TGTGCCATCAGTGAGTCCGGGAGTCATAATGAAAAACTGTTTTTT.

V and J are TRBV24-1 and TRBJ2-7; 8 bases are a match to TRBD2. The length of the CDR3 is 15 residues. Germline V gene sequence: CDR1 KGHDR, CDR2 SFDVKD. Trimming cost V 2 bases and J 5 bases; bases outside gene matches: 7. The CDR3 here is CATSDWSAGVNEQYF. Written as DNA, the CDR3 is TGTGCCACCAGTGATTGGTCAGCGGGAGTAAACGAGCAGTACTTC.

V gene TRBV27 combines with J gene TRBJ1-6; no firm D call. Germline CDR1 MNHEY, CDR2 SMNVEV (reference sequence). The length of the CDR3 is 16 residues. V lost 4 bases and J 6 bases, leaving 16 bases between the germline ends. The CDR3, as DNA: TGTGCCAGCAGTTCTTTGGGTGGGCTAAGTAATTCACCCCTCCACTTT. The encoded protein is CASSSLGGLSNSPLHF.

This chain joins TRBV6-5 and TRBJ2-7, with 14 bases identical to TRBD2. CDR3 length: 13 residues. J gave up 7 bases and V 9 bases, and 5 bases lay outside the gene matches. Germline CDR1 and CDR2: MNHEY and SVGAGI. In nucleotides, the CDR3 is TGTGCCAGTGGACTAGCGGGAGGTGGTGAGCAGTACTTC. It yields the protein CASGLAGGGEQYF.